Listed here are 11 T cell receptor beta chains from one sample, sequenced in a study of cytomegalovirus exposure and HLA in healthy donors. With 60 Vbeta and 13 Jbeta primers, the PCR was carried out. Sequencing was performed with immunoSEQ multiplex PCR; in TCRdb, only in-frame clones are kept and a portion is missing. This repertoire comprises roughly 200,000 clones; its ten largest clones make up roughly 1.2%. The sequencing input was PBMCs. The receptors were sampled from a girl aged 2 to 9 in good health and CMV-seropositive.

This chain links TRBV28 with TRBJ1-2, with D tentatively TRBD1 (5 bases). Trimming took 6 bases from V and 3 from J, leaving 17 bases between them. The CDR3 totals 15 residues. Looked up from germline, CDR1 is MDHEN and CDR2 is SYDVKM. CDR3 residues: CASRGQAGTHYGYTF. CDR3 DNA: TGTGCCAGCAGGGGCCAGGCAGGGACTCACTATGGCTACACCTTC.

The gene calls are TRBV6-5 and TRBJ1-4; possibly TRBD1 for D (5 bases). The CDR3 sequence is 12 residues long. Trimming stripped 5 bases from V and 13 bases from J, with 14 bases between. Germline V gene lookup returns CDR1 MNHEY and CDR2 SVGAGI. Here the CDR3 reads CASSPGVGGLFF. CDR3 DNA sequence: TGTGCCAGCAGTCCGGGGGTCGGTGGACTGTTTTTT.

The chain uses TRBV9 and TRBJ2-3; 7 bases are shared with TRBD2. There are 15 residues in the CDR3. Per germline, CDR1 SGDLS and CDR2 YYNGEE. Trimming at V came to 1 base and at J to 6 bases, leaving 8 bases not matched to a gene. The CDR3 DNA is TGTGCCAGCAGCGTACTAGCGGACCCTGGGGATACGCAGTATTTT. Translation: CASSVLADPGDTQYF.

The V gene is TRBV2, the J gene TRBJ2-7; D remains unclear. The CDR3 runs to 11 residues. The ends were cut back, 9 bases at V and 2 bases at J, with 8 bases in the middle. Germline V gives CDR1 SNHLY, CDR2 FYNNEI. In DNA, the CDR3 is TGTGCCAGTCTGTTCGCCTACGAGCAGTACTTC. It codes for CASLFAYEQYF.

The chain has TRBV4-2 and TRBJ2-3; TRBD2 agrees at 14 bases. V lost 3 bases to trimming and J lost 2 bases; unmatched junction nucleotides: 7. The germline CDR1 and CDR2 sequences are LGHNA and YNFKEQ. This CDR3 region has 18 residues. The CDR3 nucleotides are TGTGCCAGCAGCCATCCGGGACTAGCGGGGGATTACACAGATACGCAGTATTTT. Its protein is CASSHPGLAGDYTDTQYF.

The V gene is TRBV28, the J gene TRBJ2-7; D is unclear. Trimming pared 5 bases from V and 3 bases from J, leaving 5 bases between. CDR3 size: 11 residues. Germline CDR1 is MDHEN and CDR2 is SYDVKM. The CDR3 DNA reads TGTGCCAGCAGTACCTACTACGAGCAGTACTTC. Protein product: CASSTYYEQYF.

The rearrangement joins TRBV27 to TRBJ2-2; 10 nucleotides align to TRBD2. V lost 3 bases and J lost 8; bases outside the gene matches: 15. From germline, CDR1 is MNHEY and CDR2 SMNVEV (reference sequence). The CDR3 covers 18 residues. The CDR3 spells CASSFGLAGVLSSGELFF. In DNA, the CDR3 is TGTGCCAGCAGTTTTGGGCTAGCGGGAGTTTTGAGTTCAGGGGAGCTGTTTTTT.

The chain combines TRBV28 with TRBJ2-2, with 8 nucleotides matching TRBD1. The junction had 21 bases not matched to a gene; V was cut back by 7 bases and J by 5 bases. Germline-derived CDR1 and CDR2 are MDHEN and SYDVKM. The CDR3 extends over 19 amino acids. CDR3 sequence: CASTPRALKTGATTGELFF. The CDR3 DNA follows: TGTGCCAGCACCCCTCGGGCTTTAAAGACAGGGGCAACGACCGGGGAGCTGTTTTTT.

The gene calls are TRBV27 and TRBJ1-2, with 12 bases matching TRBD1. The germline CDR1 and CDR2 sequences are MNHEY and SMNVEV (reference sequence). The CDR3 sequence is 14 residues long. Losses at the gene ends were 5 bases for V and 7 bases for J; bases not matched to a gene: 5. CDR3 sequence (DNA): TGTGCCAGCAGTCCAGGGACAGGGGGCTCTGGCTACACCTTC. Protein: CASSPGTGGSGYTF.

The chain combines TRBV19 with TRBJ1-2; possible D gene TRBD1, 5 bases. The CDR3 has 13 amino acids. Trimming stripped 5 bases from V and 3 bases from J, with 10 bases between. CDR1 is LNHDA and CDR2 is SQIVND in the germline V gene (reference sequence). The CDR3 spells CASSRDRDYGYTF. CDR3 DNA: TGTGCCAGTAGTCGCGACAGAGACTATGGCTACACCTTC.

The genes are TRBV7-9 and TRBJ2-3, with D hard to call. Germline V gives CDR1 SEHNR, CDR2 FQNEAQ (reference sequence). V shed 3 bases and J shed 1 base, with 5 bases lying between them. The CDR3 is 13 amino acids. CDR3 protein: CASSFLGTDTQYF. Written as DNA, the CDR3 is TGTGCCAGCAGCTTCCTAGGCACAGATACGCAGTATTTT.